This entry features one TCR beta chain sequence. Its antigen is not known. Primers included in the PCR were 60 Vbeta and 13 Jbeta primers. Here immunoSEQ multiplex PCR was the method, and the copy in TCRdb shows in-frame clones only, minus some. The table has about 120,000 clones, over 70% seen once. The source of the sample is a study of cytomegalovirus exposure and HLA in healthy donors. Findings and caveats of the study: The records held CMV serostatus as the only immune exposure information. It was reported in a later analysis that an Asian-associated ancestry cluster showed fewer N-insertions than the roughly 660-donor mean. Later work found most CMV-associated TCR beta chains apparently HLA-restricted.

The clonotype was recovered from a young woman in good health and CMV-seronegative. The sequenced sample was PBMCs.

The CDR3 region has the DNA TGTGCCAGCAGCCACCGCGCGGATGTAAACTATGGCTACACCTTC. Translated, it gives CASSHRADVNYGYTF. The chain employs TRBV4-2 and TRBJ1-2; D is unclear. The CDR3 has 15 residues. Germline V gene data show CDR1 as LGHNA and CDR2 as YNFKEQ. Trimming removed 3 bases from V and 2 bases from J, with 13 bases in between.